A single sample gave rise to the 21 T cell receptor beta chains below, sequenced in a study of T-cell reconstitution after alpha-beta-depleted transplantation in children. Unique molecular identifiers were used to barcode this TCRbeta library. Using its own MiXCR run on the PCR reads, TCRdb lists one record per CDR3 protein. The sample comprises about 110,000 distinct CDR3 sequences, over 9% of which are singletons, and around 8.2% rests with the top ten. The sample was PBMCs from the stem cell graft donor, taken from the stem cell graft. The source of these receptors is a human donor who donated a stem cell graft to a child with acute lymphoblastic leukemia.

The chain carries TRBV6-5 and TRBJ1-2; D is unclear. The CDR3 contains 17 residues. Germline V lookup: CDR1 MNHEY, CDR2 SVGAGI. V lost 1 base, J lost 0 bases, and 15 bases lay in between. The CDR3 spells CASSYFRMGNANYGYTF. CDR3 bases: TGTGCCAGCAGTTACTTTCGAATGGGGAATGCTAACTATGGCTACACCTTC.

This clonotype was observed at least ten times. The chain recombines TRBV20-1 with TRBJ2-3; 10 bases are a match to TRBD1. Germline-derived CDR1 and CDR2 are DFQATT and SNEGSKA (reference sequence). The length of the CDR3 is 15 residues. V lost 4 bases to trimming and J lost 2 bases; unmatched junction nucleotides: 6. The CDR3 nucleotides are TGCAGTGCTAAGACAGGGGGCGCAGACACAGATACGCAGTATTTT. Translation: CSAKTGGADTDTQYF.

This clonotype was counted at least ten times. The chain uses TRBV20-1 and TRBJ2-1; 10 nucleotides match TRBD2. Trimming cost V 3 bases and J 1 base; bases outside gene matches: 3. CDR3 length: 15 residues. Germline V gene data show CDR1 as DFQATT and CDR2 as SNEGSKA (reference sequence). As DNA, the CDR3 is TGCAGTGCTAGGGATAGCGGGGGGTCCTACAATGAGCAGTTCTTC. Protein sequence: CSARDSGGSYNEQFF.

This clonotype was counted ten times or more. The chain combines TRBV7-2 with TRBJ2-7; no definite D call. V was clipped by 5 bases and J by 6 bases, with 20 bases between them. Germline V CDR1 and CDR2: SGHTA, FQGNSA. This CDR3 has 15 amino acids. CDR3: CASSAWTNRNSEQYF. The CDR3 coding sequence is TGTGCCAGCAGCGCCTGGACCAATAGGAACTCCGAGCAGTACTTC.

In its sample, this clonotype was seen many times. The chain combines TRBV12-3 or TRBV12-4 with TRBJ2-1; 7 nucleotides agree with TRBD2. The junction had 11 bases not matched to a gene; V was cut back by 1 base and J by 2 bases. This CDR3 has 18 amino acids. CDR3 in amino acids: CASSLGNARTRTYNEQFF. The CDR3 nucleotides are TGTGCCAGCAGTTTAGGGAACGCTAGGACTAGAACCTACAATGAGCAGTTCTTC.

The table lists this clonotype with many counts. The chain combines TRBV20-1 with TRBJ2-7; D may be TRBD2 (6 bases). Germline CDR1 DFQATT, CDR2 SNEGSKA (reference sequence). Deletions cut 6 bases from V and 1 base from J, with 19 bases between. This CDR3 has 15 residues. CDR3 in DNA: TGCAGTGCCAAATGGAGGGCTCGTATGTCCTACGAGCAGTACTTC. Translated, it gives CSAKWRARMSYEQYF.

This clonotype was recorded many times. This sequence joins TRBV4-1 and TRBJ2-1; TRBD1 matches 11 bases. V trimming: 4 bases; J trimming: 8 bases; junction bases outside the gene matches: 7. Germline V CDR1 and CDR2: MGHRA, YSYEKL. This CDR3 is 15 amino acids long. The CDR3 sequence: CASSPGQGARDEQFF. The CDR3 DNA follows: TGCGCCAGCAGCCCCGGACAGGGGGCGAGGGATGAGCAGTTCTTC.

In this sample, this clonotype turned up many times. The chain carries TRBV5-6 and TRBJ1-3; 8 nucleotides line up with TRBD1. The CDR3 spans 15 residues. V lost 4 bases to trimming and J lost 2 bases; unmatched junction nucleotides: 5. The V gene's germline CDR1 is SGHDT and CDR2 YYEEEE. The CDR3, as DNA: TGTGCCAGCAGCCCCGGACAGGGAACTGGAAACACCATATATTTT. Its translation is CASSPGQGTGNTIYF.

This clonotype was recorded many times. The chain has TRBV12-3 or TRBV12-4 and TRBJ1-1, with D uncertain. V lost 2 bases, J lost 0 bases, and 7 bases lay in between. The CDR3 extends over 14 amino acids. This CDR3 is CASSLLGMNTEAFF. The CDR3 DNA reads TGTGCCAGCAGTTTATTGGGGATGAACACTGAAGCTTTCTTT.

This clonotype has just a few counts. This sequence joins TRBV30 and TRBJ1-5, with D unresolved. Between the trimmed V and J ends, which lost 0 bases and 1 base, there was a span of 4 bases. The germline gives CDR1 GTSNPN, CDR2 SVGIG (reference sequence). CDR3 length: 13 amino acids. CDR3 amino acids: CAWSVQSNQPQHF. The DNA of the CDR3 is TGTGCCTGGAGTGTACAGAGCAATCAGCCCCAGCATTTT.

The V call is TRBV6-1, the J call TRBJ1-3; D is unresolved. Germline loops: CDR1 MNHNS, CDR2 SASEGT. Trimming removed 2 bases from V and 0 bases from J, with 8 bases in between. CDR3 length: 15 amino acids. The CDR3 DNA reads TGTGCCAGCAGTGAAAACGGTAGCTCTGGAAACACCATATATTTT. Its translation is CASSENGSSGNTIYF.

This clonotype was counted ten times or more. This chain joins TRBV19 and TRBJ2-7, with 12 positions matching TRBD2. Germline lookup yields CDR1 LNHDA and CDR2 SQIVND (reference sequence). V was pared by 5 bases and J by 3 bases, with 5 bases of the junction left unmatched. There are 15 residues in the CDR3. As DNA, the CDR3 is TGTGCCAGTAGTGTCCCGGGACTAGCGGGCTACGAGCAGTACTTC. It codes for CASSVPGLAGYEQYF.

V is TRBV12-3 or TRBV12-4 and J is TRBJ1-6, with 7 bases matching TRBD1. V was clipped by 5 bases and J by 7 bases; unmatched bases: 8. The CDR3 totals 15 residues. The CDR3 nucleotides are TGTGCCAGCAGTCCCCGGACAGGATTCAATTCACCCCTCCACTTT. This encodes CASSPRTGFNSPLHF.

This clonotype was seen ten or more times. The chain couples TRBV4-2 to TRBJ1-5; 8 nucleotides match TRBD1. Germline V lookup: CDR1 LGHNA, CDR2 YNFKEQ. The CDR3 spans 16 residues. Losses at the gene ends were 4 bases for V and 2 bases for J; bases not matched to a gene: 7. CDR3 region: CASSLGQGMGNQPQHF. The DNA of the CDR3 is TGTGCCAGCAGCCTCGGACAGGGAATGGGCAATCAGCCCCAGCATTTT.

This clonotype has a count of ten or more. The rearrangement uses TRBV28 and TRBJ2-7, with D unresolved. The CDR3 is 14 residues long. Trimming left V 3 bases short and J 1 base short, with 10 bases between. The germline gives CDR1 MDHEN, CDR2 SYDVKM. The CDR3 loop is CASSFRSGSYEQYF. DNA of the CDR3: TGTGCCAGCAGTTTCCGTTCAGGTTCCTACGAGCAGTACTTC.

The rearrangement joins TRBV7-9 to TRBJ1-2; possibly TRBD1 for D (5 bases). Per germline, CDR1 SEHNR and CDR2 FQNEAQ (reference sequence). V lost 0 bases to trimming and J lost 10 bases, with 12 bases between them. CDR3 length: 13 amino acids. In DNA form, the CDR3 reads TGTGCCAGCAGCTTAGCGATTGGACAATTCTACACCTTC. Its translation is CASSLAIGQFYTF. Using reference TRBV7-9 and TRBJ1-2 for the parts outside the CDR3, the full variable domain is DTGVSQNPRHKITKRGQNVTFRCDPISEHNRLYWYRQTLGQGPEFLTYFQNEAQLEKSRLLSDRFSAERPKGSFSTLEIQRTEQGDSAMYLCASSLAIGQFYTFGSGTRLTVV.

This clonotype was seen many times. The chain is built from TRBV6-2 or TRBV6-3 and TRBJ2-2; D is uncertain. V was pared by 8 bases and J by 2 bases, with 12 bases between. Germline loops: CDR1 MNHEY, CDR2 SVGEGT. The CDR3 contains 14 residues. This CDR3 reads CASQPRINTGELFF. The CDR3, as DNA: TGTGCCAGCCAACCTCGCATCAACACCGGGGAGCTGTTTTTT.

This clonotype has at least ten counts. CDR3 loop: CSSDRQETQYF. The CDR3 region has the DNA TGCAGTAGCGACAGACAAGAGACCCAGTACTTC. The chain links TRBV20-1 to TRBJ2-5, with a weak D call TRBD1 (5 bases). The CDR3 has 11 amino acids. Germline loops: CDR1 DFQATT, CDR2 SNEGSKA (reference sequence). Trimming removed 8 bases from V and 2 bases from J, with 9 bases in between.

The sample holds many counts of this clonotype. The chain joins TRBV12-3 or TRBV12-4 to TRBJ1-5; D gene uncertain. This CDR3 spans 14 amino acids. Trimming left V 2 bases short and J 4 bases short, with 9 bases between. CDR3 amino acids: CASSLSRINQPQHF. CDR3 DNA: TGTGCCAGCAGTTTATCTCGGATTAATCAGCCCCAGCATTTT.

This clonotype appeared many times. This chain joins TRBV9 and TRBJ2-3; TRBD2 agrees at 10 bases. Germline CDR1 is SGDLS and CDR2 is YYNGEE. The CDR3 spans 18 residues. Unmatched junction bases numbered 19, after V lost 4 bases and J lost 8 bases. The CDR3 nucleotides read TGTGCCAGCAGCACCGACCCACGACTAGCGGGCCCCTCAGGTACGCAGTATTTT. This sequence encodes CASSTDPRLAGPSGTQYF.

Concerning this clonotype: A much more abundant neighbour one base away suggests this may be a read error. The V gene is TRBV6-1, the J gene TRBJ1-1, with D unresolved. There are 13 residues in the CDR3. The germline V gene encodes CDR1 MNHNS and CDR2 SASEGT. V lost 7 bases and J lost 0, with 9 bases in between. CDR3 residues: CASIPAMNTEAFF. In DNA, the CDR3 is TGTGCCAGCATCCCAGCTATGAACACTGAAGCTTTCTTT.